The 8 T cell receptor beta chains below were found in one sample sequenced in a study of T cells expressing NK-cell markers (dated by TCRdb to the early 2020s). Library generation was performed with 5' RACE. The run used an Illumina HiSeq 2000. TCRdb reprocessed the public reads and reports one entry per CDR3 protein sequence, without DNA. The record for this sample contains a few hundred thousand distinct CDR3 sequences. The biggest ten clones account for over 1.1% of the sample. Source material: blood T cells: a sorted CD56 or NKG2C T cell subset, CD4+ or CD8+ T cells, or bulk PBMC T cells (not recorded which). These receptors originate from a woman aged 50 to 60 in good health. Donor details come from another sample of the same person, matched by shared clones.

This sequence joins TRBV12-3 or TRBV12-4 and TRBJ2-2; TCRdb lists TRBD1, though no DNA is available to test this call. The CDR3 runs 15 residues. CDR3 residues: CASSPDTGDTGELFF.

Here the CDR3 reads CATGDRGGEKLFF. The gene calls are TRBV6-1 and TRBJ1-4; TCRdb gives TRBD1 as the D gene, but with no DNA this cannot be confirmed. CDR3 length equals 13 residues. Per germline, CDR1 MNHNS and CDR2 SASEGT.

The gene calls are TRBV6-1 and TRBJ2-1; TCRdb returns TRBD2, unconfirmable since there is no DNA. Germline CDR1 is MNHNS and CDR2 is SASEGT. This CDR3 is 16 amino acids long. The CDR3 reads CASSEVVGLGDNEQFF.

This chain links TRBV4-1 with TRBJ2-1. Germline V gene data show CDR1 as MGHRA and CDR2 as YSYEKL. The length of the CDR3 is 13 residues. The CDR3 loop reads CASSQDGLGEQFF.

The chain employs TRBV7-9 and TRBJ2-5; TCRdb outputs TRBD2, but without DNA this stays unchecked. The CDR3 loop spans 15 amino acids. Germline loops: CDR1 SEHNR, CDR2 FQNEAQ (reference sequence). CDR3 loop: CASSPAGTFQETQYF.

J is TRBJ2-1 and V is TRBV4-1. This CDR3 is 12 amino acids long. Germline V gene data show CDR1 as MGHRA and CDR2 as YSYEKL. The CDR3 sequence: CASSQEENEQFF.

Here the CDR3 reads CASSAAGKVTKDTQYF. The V gene is TRBV5-1, the J gene TRBJ2-3; TCRdb selects TRBD1, and the lack of DNA leaves this call unchecked. The CDR3 spans 16 residues. In germline, CDR1 is SGHRS, CDR2 YFSETQ.

V is TRBV7-8 and J is TRBJ2-7; TCRdb's assignment of TRBD2 cannot be checked, as there is no DNA. This CDR3 comprises 15 residues. Germline-derived CDR1 and CDR2 are SGHVS and FQNEAQ. Here the CDR3 reads CASSSRGSGPYEQYF.